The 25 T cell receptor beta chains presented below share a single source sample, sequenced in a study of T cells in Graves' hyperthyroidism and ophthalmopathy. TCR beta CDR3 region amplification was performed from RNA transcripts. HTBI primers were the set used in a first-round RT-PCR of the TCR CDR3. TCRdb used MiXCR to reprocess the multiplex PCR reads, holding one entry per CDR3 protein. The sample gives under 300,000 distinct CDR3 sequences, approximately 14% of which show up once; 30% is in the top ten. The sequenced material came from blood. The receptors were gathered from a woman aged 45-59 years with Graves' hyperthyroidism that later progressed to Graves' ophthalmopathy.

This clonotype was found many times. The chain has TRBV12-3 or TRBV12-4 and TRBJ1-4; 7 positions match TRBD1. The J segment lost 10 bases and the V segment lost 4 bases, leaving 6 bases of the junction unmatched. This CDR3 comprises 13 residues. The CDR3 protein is CASSYQGDGKLFF. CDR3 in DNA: TGTGCCAGCAGTTACCAGGGGGATGGAAAACTGTTTTTT.

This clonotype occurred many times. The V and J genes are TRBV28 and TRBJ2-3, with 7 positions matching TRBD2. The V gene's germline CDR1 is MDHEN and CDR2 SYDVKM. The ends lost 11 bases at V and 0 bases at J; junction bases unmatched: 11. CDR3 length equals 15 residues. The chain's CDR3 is CACIESGGSTDTQYF. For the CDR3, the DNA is TGTGCCTGTATAGAGTCGGGGGGAAGCACAGATACGCAGTATTTT.

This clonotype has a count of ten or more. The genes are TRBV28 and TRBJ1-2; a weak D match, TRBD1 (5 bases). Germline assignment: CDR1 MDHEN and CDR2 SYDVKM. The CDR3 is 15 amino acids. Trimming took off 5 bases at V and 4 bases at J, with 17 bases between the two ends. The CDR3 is CASSPPGGFPYGYTF. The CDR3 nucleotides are TGTGCCAGCAGTCCCCCGGGGGGATTCCCCTATGGCTACACCTTC.

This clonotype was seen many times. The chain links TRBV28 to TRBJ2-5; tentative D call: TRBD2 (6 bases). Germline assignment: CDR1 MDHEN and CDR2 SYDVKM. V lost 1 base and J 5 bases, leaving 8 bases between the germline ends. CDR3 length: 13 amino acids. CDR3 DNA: TGTGCCAGCAGTTTATCGGGGGTGGAGACCCAGTACTTC. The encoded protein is CASSLSGVETQYF.

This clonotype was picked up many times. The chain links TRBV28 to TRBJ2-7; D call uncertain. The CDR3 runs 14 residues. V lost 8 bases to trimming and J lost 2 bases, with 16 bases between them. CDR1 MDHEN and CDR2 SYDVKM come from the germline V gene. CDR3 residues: CASARASSTYEQYF. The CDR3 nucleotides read TGTGCCAGCGCCCGGGCATCTTCAACCTACGAGCAGTACTTC.

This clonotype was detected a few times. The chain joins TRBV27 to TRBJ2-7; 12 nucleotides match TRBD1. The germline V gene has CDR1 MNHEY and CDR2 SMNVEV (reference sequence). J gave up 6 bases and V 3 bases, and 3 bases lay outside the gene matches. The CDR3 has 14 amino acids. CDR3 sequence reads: CASSFGTGGLEQYF. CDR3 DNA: TGTGCCAGCAGTTTTGGGACAGGGGGCCTCGAGCAGTACTTC.

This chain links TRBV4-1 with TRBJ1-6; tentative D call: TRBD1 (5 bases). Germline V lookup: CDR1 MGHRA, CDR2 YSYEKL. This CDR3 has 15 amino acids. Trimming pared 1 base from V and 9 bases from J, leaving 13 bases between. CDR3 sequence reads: CASSQVAAGTSPLHF. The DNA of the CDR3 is TGCGCCAGCAGCCAAGTTGCGGCAGGGACTTCACCCCTCCACTTT.

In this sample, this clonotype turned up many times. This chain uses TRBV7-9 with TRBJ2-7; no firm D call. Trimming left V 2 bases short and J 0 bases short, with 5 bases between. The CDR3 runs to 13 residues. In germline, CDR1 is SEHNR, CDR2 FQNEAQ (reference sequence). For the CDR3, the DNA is TGTGCCAGCAGCTTATTAACCTCCTACGAGCAGTACTTC. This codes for CASSLLTSYEQYF.

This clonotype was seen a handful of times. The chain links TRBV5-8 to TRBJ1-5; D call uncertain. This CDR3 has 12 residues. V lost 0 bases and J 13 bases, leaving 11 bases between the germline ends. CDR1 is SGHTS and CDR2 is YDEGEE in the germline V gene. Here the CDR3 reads CASSLVGRVQHF. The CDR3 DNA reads TGTGCCAGCAGCTTGGTCGGCCGCGTTCAGCATTTT.

The CDR3 protein is CASSQDGSGTTYEQYF. DNA of the CDR3: TGCGCCAGCAGCCAAGATGGTTCCGGGACGACCTACGAGCAGTACTTC. This rearrangement joins TRBV4-1 to TRBJ2-7; TRBD1 or TRBD2 may be the D gene (5 bases each). The V end lost 0 bases, the J end lost 2 bases, and 14 bases lay between the germline ends. This CDR3 has 16 amino acids. The germline gives CDR1 MGHRA, CDR2 YSYEKL.

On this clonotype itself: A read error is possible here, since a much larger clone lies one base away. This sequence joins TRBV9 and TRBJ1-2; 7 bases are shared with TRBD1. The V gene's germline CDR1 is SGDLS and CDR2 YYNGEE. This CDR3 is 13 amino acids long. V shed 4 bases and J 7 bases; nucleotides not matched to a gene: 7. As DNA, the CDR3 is TGTGCCAGCAGCATAGGGGGCGCCTCTGGCTACACCTTC. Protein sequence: CASSIGGASGYTF.

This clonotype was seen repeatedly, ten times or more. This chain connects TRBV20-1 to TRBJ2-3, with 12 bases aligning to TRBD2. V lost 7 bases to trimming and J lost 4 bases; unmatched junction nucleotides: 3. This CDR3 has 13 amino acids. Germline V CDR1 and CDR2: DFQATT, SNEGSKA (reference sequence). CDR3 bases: TGCAGTGTCGGGACTAGCGGGCCAGATACGCAGTATTTT. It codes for CSVGTSGPDTQYF.

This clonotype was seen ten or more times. CDR3 sequence reads: CASSWTGGTGGETQYF. The CDR3 region has the DNA TGTGCCAGCAGTTGGACAGGGGGCACAGGTGGGGAGACCCAGTACTTC. J is TRBJ2-5 and V is TRBV27; 11 bases are shared with TRBD1. This CDR3 spans 16 amino acids. Looked up from germline, CDR1 is MNHEY and CDR2 is SMNVEV (reference sequence). Losses at the gene ends were 4 bases for V and 5 bases for J; bases not matched to a gene: 9.

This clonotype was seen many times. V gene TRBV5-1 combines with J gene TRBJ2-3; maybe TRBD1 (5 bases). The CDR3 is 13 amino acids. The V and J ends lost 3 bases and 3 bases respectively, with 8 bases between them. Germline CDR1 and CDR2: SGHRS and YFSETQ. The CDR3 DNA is TGCGCCAGCAGCTCCGCAGGGACAGATACGCAGTATTTT. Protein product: CASSSAGTDTQYF.

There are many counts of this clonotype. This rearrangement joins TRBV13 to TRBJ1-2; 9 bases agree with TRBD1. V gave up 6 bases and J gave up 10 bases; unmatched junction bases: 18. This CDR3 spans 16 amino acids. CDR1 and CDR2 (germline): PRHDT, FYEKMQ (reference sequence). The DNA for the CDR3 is TGTGCCAGCAGAGTACTAGAGGGACAGGGAGGGATCGTCTACACCTTC. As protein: CASRVLEGQGGIVYTF.

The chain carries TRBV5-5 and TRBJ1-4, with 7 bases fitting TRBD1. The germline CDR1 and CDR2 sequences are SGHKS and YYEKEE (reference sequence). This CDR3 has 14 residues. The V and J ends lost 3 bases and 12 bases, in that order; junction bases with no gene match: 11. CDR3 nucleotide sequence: TGTGCCAGCAGCTGGGGGGGGGAAGGGACAGAACTGTTTTTT. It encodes CASSWGGEGTELFF.

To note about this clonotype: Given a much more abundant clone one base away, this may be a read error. This CDR3 is CANNKGWGDTEAFF. The CDR3 region has the DNA TGTGCCAACAATAAGGGGTGGGGGGACACTGAAGCTTTCTTT. This chain links TRBV6-1 with TRBJ1-1, with TRBD1 as a possible D gene (5 bases). CDR1 and CDR2 (germline): MNHNS, SASEGT. This CDR3 contains 14 residues. V was cut by 10 bases and J by 3 bases, with 18 bases left in between.

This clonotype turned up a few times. CDR3 DNA sequence: TGTGCCAGCAGCCGGACCTCTGGAAACACCATATATTTT. Protein: CASSRTSGNTIYF. The chain has TRBV7-6 and TRBJ1-3, with unresolved D. Trimming took 5 bases from V and 0 from J, leaving 5 bases between them. CDR3 length: 13 amino acids. The V gene's germline CDR1 is SGHVS and CDR2 FNYEAQ.

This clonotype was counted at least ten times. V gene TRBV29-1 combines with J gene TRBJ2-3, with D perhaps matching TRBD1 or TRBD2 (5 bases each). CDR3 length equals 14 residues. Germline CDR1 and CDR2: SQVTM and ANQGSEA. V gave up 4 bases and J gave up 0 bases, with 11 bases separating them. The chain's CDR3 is CSVGPGSSTDTQYF. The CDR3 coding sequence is TGCAGCGTTGGGCCAGGGAGCAGCACAGATACGCAGTATTTT.

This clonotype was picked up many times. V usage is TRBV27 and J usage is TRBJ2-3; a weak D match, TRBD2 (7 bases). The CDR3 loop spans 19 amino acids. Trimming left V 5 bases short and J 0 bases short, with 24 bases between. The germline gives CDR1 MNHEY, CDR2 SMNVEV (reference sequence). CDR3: CASSPGGSGLPGSTDTQYF. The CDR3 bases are TGTGCCAGCAGTCCGGGGGGCTCCGGACTACCAGGGAGCACAGATACGCAGTATTTT.

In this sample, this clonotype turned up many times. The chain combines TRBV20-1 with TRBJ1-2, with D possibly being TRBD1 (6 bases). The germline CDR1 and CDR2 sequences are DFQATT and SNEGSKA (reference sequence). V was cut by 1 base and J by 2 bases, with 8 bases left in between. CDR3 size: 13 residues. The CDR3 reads CSARGQGNYGYTF. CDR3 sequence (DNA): TGCAGTGCTAGAGGGCAGGGGAACTATGGCTACACCTTC.

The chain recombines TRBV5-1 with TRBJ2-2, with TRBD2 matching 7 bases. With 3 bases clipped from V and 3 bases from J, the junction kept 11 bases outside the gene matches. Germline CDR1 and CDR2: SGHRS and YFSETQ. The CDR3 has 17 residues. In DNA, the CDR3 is TGCGCCAGCAGCTCATTTCCCCTAGCGGAGTACACCGGGGAGCTGTTTTTT. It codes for CASSSFPLAEYTGELFF.

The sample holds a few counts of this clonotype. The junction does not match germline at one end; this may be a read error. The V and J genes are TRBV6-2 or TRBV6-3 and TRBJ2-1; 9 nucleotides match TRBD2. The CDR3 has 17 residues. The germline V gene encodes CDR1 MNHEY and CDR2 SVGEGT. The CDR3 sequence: CASSYPLAGTSYNKQFF. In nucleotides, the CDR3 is TGTGCCAGCAGTTACCCGCTAGCGGGAACCTCTTACAATAAGCAGTTCTTC.

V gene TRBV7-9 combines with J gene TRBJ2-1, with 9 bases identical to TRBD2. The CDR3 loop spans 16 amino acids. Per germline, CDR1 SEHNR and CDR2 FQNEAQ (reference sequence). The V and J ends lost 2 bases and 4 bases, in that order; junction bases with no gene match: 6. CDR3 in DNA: TGTGCCAGCAGCTTACGGACTAGCGACAAGTACAATGAGCAGTTCTTC. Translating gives CASSLRTSDKYNEQFF.

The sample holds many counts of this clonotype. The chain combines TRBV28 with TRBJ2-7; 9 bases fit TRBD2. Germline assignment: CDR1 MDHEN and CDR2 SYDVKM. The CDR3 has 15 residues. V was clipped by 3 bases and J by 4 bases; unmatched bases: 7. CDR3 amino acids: CASSFSPSGIYEQYF. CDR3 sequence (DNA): TGTGCCAGCAGTTTTTCTCCTAGCGGGATATACGAGCAGTACTTC.